Below are 20 T cell receptor beta chains sequenced from a single sample in a study of blood T cell repertoires in COVID-19. Method: immunoSEQ multiplex PCR; TCRdb's copy keeps in-frame clones and lacks some. Here the sample spans around 46,000 clones, 60% to 80% being singletons. Sequencing used peripheral blood. Receptors were obtained from a human donor with active or convalescent COVID-19. The donor label of this sample is uncertain.

The CDR3 DNA reads TGTGCCAGCAGCTTACACTACGGGGCCTACAATGAGCAGTTCTTC. It specifies CASSLHYGAYNEQFF. The rearrangement joins TRBV11-1 to TRBJ2-1; possibly TRBD2 for D (5 bases). The germline V gene encodes CDR1 SGHAT and CDR2 FQDESV (reference sequence). V was clipped by 2 bases and J by 2 bases, with 10 bases between them. The CDR3 contains 15 residues.

The rearrangement uses TRBV2 and TRBJ2-1, with 11 bases that match TRBD2. CDR3 length: 15 residues. Germline lookup yields CDR1 SNHLY and CDR2 FYNNEI. V shed 6 bases, J shed 8 bases, and the junction held 9 bases outside the gene matches. CDR3 sequence (DNA): TGTGCCAGCAGATGGGCTAGCGGGAGGAGGTATGAGCAGTTCTTC. Its translation is CASRWASGRRYEQFF. The complete variable domain, with remaining parts taken from reference TRBV2 and TRBJ2-1, reads EPEVTQTPSHQVTQMGQEVILRCVPISNHLYFYWYRQILGQKVEFLVSFYNNEISEKSEIFDDQFSVERPDGSNFTLKIRSTKLEDSAMYFCASRWASGRRYEQFFGPGTRLTVL.

The rearrangement joins TRBV21-1 to TRBJ1-6; the D segment call TRBD1 is taken from the table without a DNA check. TRBV21-1 is recorded as a pseudogene. The CDR3 has 16 amino acids. The CDR3 is CASSTGRRTENSPLHF. CDR3 nucleotide sequence: TGTGCCAGCAGCACTGGTCGGAGGACAGAGAATTCACCCCTCCACTTT.

The rearrangement links TRBV7-2 to TRBJ2-7; possibly TRBD1 for D (5 bases). V lost 3 bases and J lost 0, with 9 bases in between. CDR3 length: 14 residues. CDR1 is SGHTA and CDR2 is FQGNSA in the germline V gene. CDR3 coding DNA: TGTGCCAGCAGCTTTTCGACAGCCTCCTACGAGCAGTACTTC. Protein: CASSFSTASYEQYF.

The chain couples TRBV19 to TRBJ1-4; D is possibly TRBD1 (6 bases). Per germline, CDR1 LNHDA and CDR2 SQIVND (reference sequence). This CDR3 is 15 amino acids long. Trimming stripped 6 bases from V and 7 bases from J, with 18 bases between. CDR3 region: CASSPGGGLSEKLFF. The CDR3 bases are TGTGCCAGTAGCCCTGGGGGGGGGCTGAGTGAAAAACTGTTTTTT.

The V and J genes are TRBV15 and TRBJ2-7, with 11 nucleotides matching TRBD2. V shed 3 bases and J 2 bases; nucleotides not matched to a gene: 6. The CDR3 extends over 16 amino acids. CDR1 is LNHNV, CDR2 YYDKDF, per germline (reference sequence). The CDR3 loop is CATSRGRTSGPYEQYF. The CDR3 region has the DNA TGTGCCACCAGCAGGGGAAGGACTAGCGGGCCCTACGAGCAGTACTTC. Together with reference TRBV15 and TRBJ2-7, the CDR3 gives the full variable domain: DAMVIQNPRYQVTQFGKPVTLSCSQTLNHNVMYWYQQKSSQAPKLLFHYYDKDFNNEADTPDNFQSRRPNTSFCFLDIRSPGLGDTAMYLCATSRGRTSGPYEQYFGPGTRLTVT.

The genes are TRBV30 and TRBJ1-1; D is perhaps TRBD1 (5 bases). The CDR3 contains 12 residues. The ends were cut back, 4 bases at V and 2 bases at J, with 8 bases in the middle. Germline V gives CDR1 GTSNPN, CDR2 SVGIG (reference sequence). CDR3 DNA sequence: TGTGCCTGGAATCAGGGAAACACTGAAGCTTTCTTT. It encodes CAWNQGNTEAFF.

This chain links TRBV10-1 with TRBJ2-2; D gene uncertain. Germline CDR1 reads WNHNN; CDR2 reads SYGVQD (reference sequence). The CDR3 is 14 amino acids. The V end was cut by 3 bases, the J end by 2 bases, with 7 bases between. The CDR3 spells CASSELTNTGELFF. The CDR3 region has the DNA TGCGCCAGCAGTGAATTGACAAACACCGGGGAGCTGTTTTTT.

V usage is TRBV7-3 and J usage is TRBJ2-5; D ambiguous. Germline V gives CDR1 SGHTA, CDR2 FQGTGA. The CDR3 runs 13 residues. Deletions cut 5 bases from V and 5 bases from J, with 12 bases between. CDR3 bases: TGTGCCAGCAGCCCGGTCCCCGGGGAGACCCAGTACTTC. Encoded protein: CASSPVPGETQYF.

This clone has just a few counts. The rearrangement joins TRBV19 to TRBJ2-1; TRBD2 aligns across 12 bases. This CDR3 comprises 14 residues. Germline CDR1 reads LNHDA; CDR2 reads SQIVND (reference sequence). Trimming cost V 10 bases and J 7 bases; bases outside gene matches: 8. The CDR3 sequence: CATRLAGVVNEQFF. The CDR3 bases are TGTGCCACCCGACTAGCGGGAGTAGTAAATGAGCAGTTCTTC.

This rearrangement joins TRBV5-6 to TRBJ2-7; weak D call: TRBD1 (6 bases). The germline CDR1 and CDR2 sequences are SGHDT and YYEEEE. The V end lost 7 bases, the J end lost 0 bases, and 14 bases lay between the germline ends. The CDR3 is 14 amino acids. CDR3 nucleotide sequence: TGTGCCAGCTGCCCCCAGGACAGCTCCTACGAGCAGTACTTC. It translates to CASCPQDSSYEQYF.

The chain has TRBV9 and TRBJ2-3, with 15 nucleotides matching TRBD2. Germline V gene data show CDR1 as SGDLS and CDR2 as YYNGEE. This CDR3 comprises 17 residues. V lost 4 bases, J lost 6 bases, and 9 bases stayed unmatched. The CDR3 protein is CASSLGGTSGRPDTQYF. CDR3 nucleotides: TGTGCCAGCAGCTTAGGGGGGACTAGCGGGAGGCCCGATACGCAGTATTTT.

The chain employs TRBV29-1 and TRBJ2-2; 13 bases are a match to TRBD2. The CDR3 is 16 amino acids. The trim removed 8 bases at V and 4 bases at J, leaving 10 bases unmatched. CDR1 is SQVTM and CDR2 is ANQGSEA in the germline V gene. The CDR3 DNA reads TGCAGCACCGGGACTAGCGGGATAGGGGGCACCGGGGAGCTGTTTTTT. The encoded protein is CSTGTSGIGGTGELFF.

Relative to its sample, this clone is medium-sized (0.01 to 0.1%). The same CDR3 also results from other DNA sequences found in this sample. The chain combines TRBV20-1 with TRBJ2-7; D call uncertain. Trimming pared 3 bases from V and 5 bases from J, leaving 8 bases between. CDR1 DFQATT and CDR2 SNEGSKA come from the germline V gene (reference sequence). This CDR3 contains 11 residues. Here the CDR3 DNA reads TGCAGTGCTAGTAGTGGGCACGAGCAGTACTTC. This gives the protein CSASSGHEQYF.

The chain combines TRBV7-2 with TRBJ2-1, with D possibly TRBD1 on 5 matching bases. The length of the CDR3 is 14 residues. Germline values: CDR1 SGHTA, CDR2 FQGNSA. V gave up 1 base and J gave up 5 bases, with 9 bases separating them. CDR3 sequence: CASSLGGRDNEQFF. CDR3 coding DNA: TGTGCCAGCAGCTTAGGAGGCAGGGACAATGAGCAGTTCTTC.

J is TRBJ2-1 and V is TRBV7-6; D possibly corresponds to TRBD2 (6 bases). The CDR3 spans 17 residues. V was cut by 4 bases and J by 6 bases, with 22 bases left in between. CDR1 and CDR2 (germline): SGHVS, FNYEAQ. The CDR3 DNA reads as TGTGCCAGCAGCTCTACCGGAGGGTCCACCCGTCTCAATGAGCAGTTCTTC. Amino acid sequence: CASSSTGGSTRLNEQFF.

The chain employs TRBV29-1 and TRBJ2-3; 10 bases line up with TRBD2. The germline CDR1 and CDR2 sequences are SQVTM and ANQGSEA. Losses at the gene ends were 1 base for V and 4 bases for J; bases not matched to a gene: 11. The CDR3 runs to 17 residues. The CDR3 protein is CSVEVGSSGRAPDTQYF. The CDR3 DNA sequence: TGCAGCGTTGAAGTGGGGTCAAGCGGGAGGGCCCCAGATACGCAGTATTTT.

This chain uses TRBV13 with TRBJ2-3; D perhaps matches TRBD2 (6 bases). This CDR3 is built from 14 residues. V was clipped by 4 bases and J by 4 bases, with 12 bases between them. From germline, CDR1 is PRHDT and CDR2 FYEKMQ (reference sequence). CDR3 nucleotide sequence: TGTGCCAGCAGCTCCCGAGCGGGTTCAGATACGCAGTATTTT. Translating gives CASSSRAGSDTQYF.

The chain combines TRBV5-1 with TRBJ1-5, with TRBD1 matching over 7 bases. Germline CDR1 SGHRS, CDR2 YFSETQ. Trimming removed 4 bases from V and 5 bases from J; junction bases left unmatched: 9. The CDR3 sequence is 15 residues long. The CDR3 loop is CASSRTTGSDQPQHF. CDR3 bases: TGCGCCAGCAGCCGAACGACAGGGAGCGATCAGCCCCAGCATTTT.

The V and J genes are TRBV4-1 and TRBJ1-1, with 10 nucleotides matching TRBD1. The CDR3 extends over 16 amino acids. Germline V lookup: CDR1 MGHRA, CDR2 YSYEKL. After removal of 4 bases from V and 0 bases from J, the junction contained 5 bases not matched to a gene. The CDR3: CASSLRDRGLNTEAFF. The CDR3 coding sequence is TGCGCCAGCAGCCTCCGGGACAGGGGACTGAACACTGAAGCTTTCTTT.